This is a list of T cell receptor beta chains from one sample in a study of blood T cell repertoires in COVID-19. Sequencing was performed with immunoSEQ multiplex PCR; in TCRdb, only in-frame clones are kept and a portion is missing. Here the sample spans some 290,000 clones, roughly nine tenths being singletons. Sequenced sample: peripheral blood. These receptors were obtained from a woman aged 30 to 39 with COVID-19, enrolled during active disease. The CDR3 runs from the conserved cysteine through the conserved F or W. A D gene is named only where the DNA matches it firmly. Not all rows give a size; the values are once, few, many and, for expanded clones, a class.

NA,TRBV30,few,TRBJ2-2,TGTGCCTGGAGCCGCGAACGCGGGGAGCTGTTTTTT,CAWSRERGELFF
NA,TRBV28,NA,TRBJ1-5,TGTGCCAGCAGTTTTTCCAGGGAAAGCAATCAGCCCCAGCATTTT,CASSFSRESNQPQHF
NA,TRBV11-2,NA,TRBJ1-2,TGTGCCAGCAGCTTAGTGCAGGGAAAAGGCTATGGCTACACCTTC,CASSLVQGKGYGYTF
NA,TRBV28,NA,TRBJ2-1,TGTGCCAGCGGGAGGGGGGGGAATGAGCAGTTCTTC,CASGRGGNEQFF
TRBD1,TRBV6-5,NA,TRBJ2-1,TGTGCCAGCAGAACGACAGGGAACCATGAGCAGTTCTTC,CASRTTGNHEQFF
NA,TRBV28,few,TRBJ2-7,TGTGCCAGCAGTTCCCCCAGGGTGGGGAGGTCCTCCTACGAGCAGTACTTC,CASSSPRVGRSSYEQYF
NA,TRBV7-2,NA,TRBJ2-7,TGTGCCAGCAGCTTAGTTCGTGGTAGCTCCTACGAGCAGTACTTC,CASSLVRGSSYEQYF
NA,TRBV9,NA,TRBJ2-1,TGTGCCAGCAGCGGATCACGACCGGGGTCATCCTACAATGAGCAGTTCTTC,CASSGSRPGSSYNEQFF
NA,TRBV10-3,once,TRBJ2-7,TGTGCCACGCTTAAAGGGCGGGACTCCTCCTACGAGCAGTACTTC,CATLKGRDSSYEQYF
TRBD2,TRBV14,NA,TRBJ2-3,TGTGCCAGCAGCCCCTATCTAGCGGGGGCAGACGGGCAGTATTTT,CASSPYLAGADGQYF
TRBD2,TRBV5-4,NA,TRBJ2-7,TGTGCCAGCAGCTCGCCGACTAGCGGGAGCGGGTGGGAGCAGTACTTC,CASSSPTSGSGWEQYF
NA,TRBV6-1,NA,TRBJ2-7,TGTGCCAGCCGTAGGGACTCCGATGCCTACGAGCAGTACTTC,CASRRDSDAYEQYF
TRBD2,TRBV27,NA,TRBJ2-1,TGTGCCAGCAGTTTGGGGGGTAGCGGGACGTACAATGAGCAGTTCTTC,CASSLGGSGTYNEQFF
NA,TRBV5-5,NA,TRBJ1-5,TGTGCCAGCAGCTTGGGCCATCTAAGCAATCAGCCCCAGCATTTT,CASSLGHLSNQPQHF
TRBD2,TRBV24-1,NA,TRBJ2-7,TGTGCCACCAGCCCGGGGGGTGGGATCTACGAGCAGTACTTC,CATSPGGGIYEQYF
NA,TRBV19,NA,TRBJ1-2,TGTGCCAGTAGCGGCGGATGGCCCCATGGCTACACCTTC,CASSGGWPHGYTF
TRBD1,TRBV19,NA,TRBJ2-5,TGTGCCAGTAGTAGACCGACAGGGGGCGTGGAGACCCAGTACTTC,CASSRPTGGVETQYF
NA,TRBV27,NA,TRBJ2-1,TGTGCCAGCAGTTCAGGGTTAGCCTACAATGAGCAGTTCTTC,CASSSGLAYNEQFF